The entry below describes one TCR beta chain. The antigen remains undetermined. Each of the patients experienced relapse following autologous stem cell transplantation, and their brentuximab vedotin exposure differed. The CDR3 is 14 amino acids. The germline CDR1 and CDR2 sequences are SGHAT and FQNNGV. The V end lost 2 bases, the J end lost 0 bases, and 8 bases lay between the germline ends. Some clones are missing from TCRdb's copy, which holds only in-frame ones; the method was immunoSEQ multiplex PCR. The table records 40,000 to 45,000 clones, around 80% of them present only once. The data are from a study of PD-1 blockade in classical Hodgkin lymphoma. Across the study: Once every 2 weeks, patients received intravenous nivolumab at 3 mg/kg.

Regarding the study as a whole: There was a significant rise in CD4+ TCR diversity by C4D1, with no such rise for CD8+. Compared with healthy donors, newly diagnosed patients reportedly showed lower baseline TCR diversity. The study found complete responders had baseline diversity similar to newly diagnosed patients.

The chain recombines TRBV11-2 with TRBJ2-7, with D unresolved. This TCR derives from a human donor with classical Hodgkin lymphoma. This sample comprised peripheral blood mononuclear cells (PBMCs), obtained at baseline. The CDR3 DNA reads TGTGCCAGCAGCTTACCCAGGTCCTCCTACGAGCAGTACTTC. This translates into CASSLPRSSYEQYF.